This record covers a single TCR beta chain. This record belongs to a study of OX40 agonist ivuxolimab in advanced cancers. Germline V CDR1 and CDR2: SGHTA, FQGNSA. Trimming removed 2 bases from V and 4 bases from J, with 3 bases in between. The CDR3 covers 13 residues. The method was immunoSEQ multiplex PCR; TCRdb's version includes in-frame clones alone and lacks a portion of them. The data show fewer than 85,000 clones, with around four fifths seen just once and under 2% held by the top ten. J is TRBJ1-6 and V is TRBV7-2; no firm D call. The receptor was isolated from an adult with an advanced solid tumor such as melanoma, head and neck, liver or kidney cancer. Material: CD4+ or CD8+ T cells sorted from blood, obtained in a trial of the OX40 agonist ivuxolimab. The CDR3 sequence is CASSLRYNSPLHF. CDR3 DNA sequence: TGTGCCAGCAGCTTACGTTATAATTCACCCCTCCACTTT.